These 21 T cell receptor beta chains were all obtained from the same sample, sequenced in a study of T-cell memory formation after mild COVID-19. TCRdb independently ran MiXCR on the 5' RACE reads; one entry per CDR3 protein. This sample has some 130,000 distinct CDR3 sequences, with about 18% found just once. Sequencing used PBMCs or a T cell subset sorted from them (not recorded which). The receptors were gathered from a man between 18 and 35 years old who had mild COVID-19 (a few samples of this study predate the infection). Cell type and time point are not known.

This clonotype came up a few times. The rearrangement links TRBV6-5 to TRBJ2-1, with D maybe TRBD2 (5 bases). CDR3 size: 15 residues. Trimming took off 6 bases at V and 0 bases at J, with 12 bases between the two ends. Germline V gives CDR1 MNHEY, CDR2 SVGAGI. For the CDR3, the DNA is TGTGCCAGCAGCTACACCGGGGTCTCCTACAATGAGCAGTTCTTC. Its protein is CASSYTGVSYNEQFF.

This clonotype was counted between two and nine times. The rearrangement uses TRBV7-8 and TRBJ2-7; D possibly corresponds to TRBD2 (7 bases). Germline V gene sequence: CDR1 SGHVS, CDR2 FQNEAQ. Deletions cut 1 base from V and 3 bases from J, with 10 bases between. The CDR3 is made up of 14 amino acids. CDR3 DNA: TGTGCCAGCAGCTTAGAAGGGGGGGTCTACGAGCAGTACTTC. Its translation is CASSLEGGVYEQYF.

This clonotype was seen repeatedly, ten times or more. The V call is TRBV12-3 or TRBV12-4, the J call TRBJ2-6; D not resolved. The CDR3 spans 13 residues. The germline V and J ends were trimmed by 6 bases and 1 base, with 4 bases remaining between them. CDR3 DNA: TGTGCCAGCAGCTTATCTGGGGCCAACGTCCTGACTTTC. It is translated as CASSLSGANVLTF.

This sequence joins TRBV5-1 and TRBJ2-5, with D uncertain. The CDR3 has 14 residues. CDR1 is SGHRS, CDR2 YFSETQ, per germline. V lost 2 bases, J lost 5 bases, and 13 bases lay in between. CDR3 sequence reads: CASSLNTARETQYF. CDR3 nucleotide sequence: TGCGCCAGCAGCTTAAACACAGCCCGGGAGACCCAGTACTTC.

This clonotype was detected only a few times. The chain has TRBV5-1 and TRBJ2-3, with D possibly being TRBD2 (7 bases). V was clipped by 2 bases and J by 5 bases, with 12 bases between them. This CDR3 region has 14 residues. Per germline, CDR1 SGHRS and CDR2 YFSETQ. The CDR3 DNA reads TGCGCCAGCAGCTTAGGGGGGGCCCAAGATACGCAGTATTTT. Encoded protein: CASSLGGAQDTQYF.

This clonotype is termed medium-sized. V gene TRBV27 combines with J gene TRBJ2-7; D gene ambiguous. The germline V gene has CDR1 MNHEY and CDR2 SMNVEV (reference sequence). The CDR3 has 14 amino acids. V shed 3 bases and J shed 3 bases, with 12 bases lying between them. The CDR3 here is CASSFSGTFYEQYF. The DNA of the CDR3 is TGTGCCAGCAGTTTTTCGGGTACTTTCTACGAGCAGTACTTC.

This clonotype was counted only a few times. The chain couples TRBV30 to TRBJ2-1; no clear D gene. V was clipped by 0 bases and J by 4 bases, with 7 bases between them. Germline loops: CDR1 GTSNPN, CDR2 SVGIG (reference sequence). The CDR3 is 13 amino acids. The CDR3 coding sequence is TGTGCCTGGAGTGTAGCCGGTTACAATGAGCAGTTCTTC. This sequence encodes CAWSVAGYNEQFF.

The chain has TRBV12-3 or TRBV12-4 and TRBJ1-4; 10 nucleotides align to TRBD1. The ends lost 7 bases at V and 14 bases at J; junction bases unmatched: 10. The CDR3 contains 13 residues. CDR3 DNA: TGTGCCAGCAAGGTCAGCGGACAGGGGGACCTGTTTTTT. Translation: CASKVSGQGDLFF.

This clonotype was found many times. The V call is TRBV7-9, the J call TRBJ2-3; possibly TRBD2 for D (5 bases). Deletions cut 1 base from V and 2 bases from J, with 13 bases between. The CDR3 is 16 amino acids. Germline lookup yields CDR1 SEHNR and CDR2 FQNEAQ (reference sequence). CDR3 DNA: TGTGCCAGCAGCTTAGTCCCCACTAGTTTCACAGATACGCAGTATTTT. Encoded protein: CASSLVPTSFTDTQYF.

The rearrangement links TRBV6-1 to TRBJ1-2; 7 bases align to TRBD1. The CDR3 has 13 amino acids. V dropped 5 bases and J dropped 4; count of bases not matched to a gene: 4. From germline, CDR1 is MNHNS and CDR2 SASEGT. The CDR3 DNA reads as TGTGCCAGCAGTTCCGACAGGGCCTATGGCTACACCTTC. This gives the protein CASSSDRAYGYTF.

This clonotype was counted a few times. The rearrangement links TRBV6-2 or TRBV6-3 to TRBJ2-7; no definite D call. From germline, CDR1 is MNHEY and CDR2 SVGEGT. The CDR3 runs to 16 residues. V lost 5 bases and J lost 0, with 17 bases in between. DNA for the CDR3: TGTGCCAGCAGTGACCCCGGTACATCGACCTCCTACGAGCAGTACTTC. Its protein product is CASSDPGTSTSYEQYF.

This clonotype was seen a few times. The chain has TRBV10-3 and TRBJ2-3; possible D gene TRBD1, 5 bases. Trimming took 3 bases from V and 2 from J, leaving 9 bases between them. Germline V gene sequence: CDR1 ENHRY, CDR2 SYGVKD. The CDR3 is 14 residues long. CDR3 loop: CAISDSRDTDTQYF. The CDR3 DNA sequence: TGTGCCATCAGTGATAGCAGGGACACAGATACGCAGTATTTT.

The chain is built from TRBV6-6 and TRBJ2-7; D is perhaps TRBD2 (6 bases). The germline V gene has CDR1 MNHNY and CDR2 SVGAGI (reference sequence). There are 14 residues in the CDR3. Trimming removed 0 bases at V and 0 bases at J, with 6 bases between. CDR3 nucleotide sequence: TGTGCCAGCAGTTACTCGACTAGCTCCTACGAGCAGTACGTC. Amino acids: CASSYSTSSYEQYV.

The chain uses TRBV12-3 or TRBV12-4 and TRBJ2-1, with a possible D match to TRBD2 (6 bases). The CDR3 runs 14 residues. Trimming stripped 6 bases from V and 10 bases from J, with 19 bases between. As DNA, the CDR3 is TGTGCCAGCAGCTCTTGGGGGACTCGGCTGGAGCAGTTCTTC. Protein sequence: CASSSWGTRLEQFF.

The CDR3 region is CASSLWRGNTEAFF. The CDR3 nucleotides read TGTGCCAGCAGTTTATGGCGCGGGAACACTGAAGCTTTCTTT. The chain couples TRBV12-3 or TRBV12-4 to TRBJ1-1; D gene ambiguous. This CDR3 has 14 residues. V shed 2 bases and J shed 1 base, with 8 bases lying between them.

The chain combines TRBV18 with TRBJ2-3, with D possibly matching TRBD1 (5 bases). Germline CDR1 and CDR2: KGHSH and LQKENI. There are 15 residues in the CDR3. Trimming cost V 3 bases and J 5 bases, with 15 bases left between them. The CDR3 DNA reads TGTGCCAGCTCACCCGGTAACAGGATAGGAGATACGCAGTATTTT. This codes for CASSPGNRIGDTQYF.

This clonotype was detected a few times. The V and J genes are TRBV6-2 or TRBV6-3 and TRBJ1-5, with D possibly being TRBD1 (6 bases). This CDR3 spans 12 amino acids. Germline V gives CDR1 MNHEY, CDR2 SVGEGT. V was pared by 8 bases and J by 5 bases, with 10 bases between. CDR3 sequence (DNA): TGTGCCAGCGGACAGACCTATCAGCCCCAGCATTTT. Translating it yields CASGQTYQPQHF.

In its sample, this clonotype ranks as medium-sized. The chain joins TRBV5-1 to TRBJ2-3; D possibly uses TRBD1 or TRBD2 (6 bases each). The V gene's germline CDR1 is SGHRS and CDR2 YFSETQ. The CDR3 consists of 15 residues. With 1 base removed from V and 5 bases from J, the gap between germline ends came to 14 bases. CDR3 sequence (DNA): TGCGCCAGCAGCTTGATGGGGGGCCGGGGAGATACGCAGTATTTT. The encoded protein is CASSLMGGRGDTQYF.

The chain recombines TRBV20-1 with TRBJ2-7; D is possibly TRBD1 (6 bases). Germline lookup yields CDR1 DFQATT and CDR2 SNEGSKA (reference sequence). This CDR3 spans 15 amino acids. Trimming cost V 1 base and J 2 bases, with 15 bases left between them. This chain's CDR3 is CSARGETGPPYEQYF. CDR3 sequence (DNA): TGCAGTGCTAGAGGGGAGACAGGTCCTCCCTACGAGCAGTACTTC.

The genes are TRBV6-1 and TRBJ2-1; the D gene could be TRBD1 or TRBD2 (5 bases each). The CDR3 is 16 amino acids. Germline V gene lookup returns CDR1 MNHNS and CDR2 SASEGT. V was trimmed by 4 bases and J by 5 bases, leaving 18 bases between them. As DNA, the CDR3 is TGTGCCAGCAGTGTCCTGACCGGGACCCGAGACAATGAGCAGTTCTTC. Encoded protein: CASSVLTGTRDNEQFF.

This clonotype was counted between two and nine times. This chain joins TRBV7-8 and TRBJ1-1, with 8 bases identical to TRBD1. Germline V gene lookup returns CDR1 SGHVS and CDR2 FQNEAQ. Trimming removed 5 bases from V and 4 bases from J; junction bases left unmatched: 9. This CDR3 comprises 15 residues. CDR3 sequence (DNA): TGTGCCAGCAGCAAGGCCGGGACAGGATTCACTGAAGCTTTCTTT. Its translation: CASSKAGTGFTEAFF.